What follows are 2 T cell receptor beta chains derived from one specimen sequenced in a study of blood T cell repertoires in COVID-19. Some clones are missing from TCRdb's copy, which holds only in-frame ones; the method was immunoSEQ multiplex PCR. Altogether 45,000 to 55,000 clones are present, about 63% being singletons, with the ten largest covering roughly 8.8%. The source material was peripheral blood. Receptors were obtained from a woman in her 70s with acute or convalescent COVID-19.

V and J are TRBV6-5 and TRBJ1-2, with 8 bases aligning to TRBD1. The V gene end was trimmed by 6 bases and the J gene end by 6 bases; junction bases not matched to a gene: 9. The germline gives CDR1 MNHEY, CDR2 SVGAGI. The CDR3 covers 14 residues. The DNA of the CDR3 is TGTGCCAGCAGCCGCCACGACAGGGGAGATGGCTACACCTTC. Its protein is CASSRHDRGDGYTF.

The J gene is TRBJ1-2, the V gene TRBV4-1; D uncertain. Trimming left V 2 bases short and J 5 bases short, with 12 bases between. Germline assignment: CDR1 MGHRA and CDR2 YSYEKL. The CDR3 extends over 14 amino acids. CDR3 nucleotide sequence: TGCGCCAGCAGCCAACTGACGGCAGGATATGGCTACACCTTC. Protein sequence: CASSQLTAGYGYTF.